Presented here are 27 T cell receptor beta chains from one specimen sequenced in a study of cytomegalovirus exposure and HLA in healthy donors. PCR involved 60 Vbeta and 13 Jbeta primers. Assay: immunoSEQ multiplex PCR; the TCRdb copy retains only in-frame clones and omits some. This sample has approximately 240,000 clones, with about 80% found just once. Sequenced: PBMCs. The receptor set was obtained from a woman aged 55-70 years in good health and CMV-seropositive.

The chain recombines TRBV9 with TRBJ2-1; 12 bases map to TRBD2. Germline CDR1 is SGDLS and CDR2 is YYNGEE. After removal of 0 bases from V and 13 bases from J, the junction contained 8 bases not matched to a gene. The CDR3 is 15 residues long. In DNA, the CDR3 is TGTGCCAGCAGCGTAGGGGCTAGCGGGGGGGCTGTTCAGTTCTTC. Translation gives CASSVGASGGAVQFF.

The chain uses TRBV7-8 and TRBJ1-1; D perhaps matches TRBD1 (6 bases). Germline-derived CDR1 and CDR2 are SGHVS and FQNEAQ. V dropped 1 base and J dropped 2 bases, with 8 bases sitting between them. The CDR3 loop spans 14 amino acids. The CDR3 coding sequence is TGTGCCAGCAGCTTAGGGACAGCTAACACTGAAGCTTTCTTT. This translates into CASSLGTANTEAFF.

In nucleotides, the CDR3 is TGTGCCAGCAGTAATCCGGCCGGGGGAGGCAATCAGCCCCAGCATTTT. Translation gives CASSNPAGGGNQPQHF. The gene calls are TRBV27 and TRBJ1-5, with TRBD1 as a possible D gene (5 bases). The CDR3 runs 16 residues. Germline V gives CDR1 MNHEY, CDR2 SMNVEV (reference sequence). Trimming took off 5 bases at V and 2 bases at J, with 16 bases between the two ends.

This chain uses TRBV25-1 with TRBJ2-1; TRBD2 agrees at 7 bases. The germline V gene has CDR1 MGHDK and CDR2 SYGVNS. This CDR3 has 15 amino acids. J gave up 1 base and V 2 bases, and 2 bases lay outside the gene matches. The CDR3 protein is CASSEGLESYNEQFF. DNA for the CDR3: TGTGCCAGCAGTGAAGGACTAGAATCCTACAATGAGCAGTTCTTC.

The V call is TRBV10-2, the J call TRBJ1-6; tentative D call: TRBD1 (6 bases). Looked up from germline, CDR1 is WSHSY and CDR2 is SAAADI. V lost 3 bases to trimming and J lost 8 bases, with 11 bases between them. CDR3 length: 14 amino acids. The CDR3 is CASSEQGPDSPLHF. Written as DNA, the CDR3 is TGCGCCAGCAGTGAACAGGGACCAGATTCACCCCTCCACTTT.

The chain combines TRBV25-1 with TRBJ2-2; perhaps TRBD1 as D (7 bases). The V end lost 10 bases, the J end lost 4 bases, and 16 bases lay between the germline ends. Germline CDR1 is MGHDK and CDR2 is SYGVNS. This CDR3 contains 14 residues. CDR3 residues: CATQGGAGTGELFF. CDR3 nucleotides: TGTGCCACTCAGGGGGGCGCGGGCACCGGGGAGCTGTTTTTT.

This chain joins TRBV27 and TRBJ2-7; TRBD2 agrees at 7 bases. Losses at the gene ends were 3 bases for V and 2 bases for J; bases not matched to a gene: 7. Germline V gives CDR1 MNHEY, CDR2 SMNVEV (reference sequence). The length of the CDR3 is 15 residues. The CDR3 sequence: CASSLGLADTYEQYF. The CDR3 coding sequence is TGTGCCAGCAGTTTGGGTCTAGCGGACACCTACGAGCAGTACTTC.

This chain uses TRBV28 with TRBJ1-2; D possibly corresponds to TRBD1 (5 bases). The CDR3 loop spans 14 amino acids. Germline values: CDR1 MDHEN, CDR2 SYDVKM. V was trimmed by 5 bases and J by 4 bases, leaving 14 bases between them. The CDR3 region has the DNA TGTGCCAGCAGTCAGGGTGGGGGGATCTATGGCTACACCTTC. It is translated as CASSQGGGIYGYTF.

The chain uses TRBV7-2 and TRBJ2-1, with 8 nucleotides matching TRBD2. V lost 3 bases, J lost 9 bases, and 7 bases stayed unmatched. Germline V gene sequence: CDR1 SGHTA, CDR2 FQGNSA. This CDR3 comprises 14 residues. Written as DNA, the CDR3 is TGTGCCAGCAGCTTGGCCGGGACTAGGAGTGAGCAGTTCTTC. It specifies CASSLAGTRSEQFF.

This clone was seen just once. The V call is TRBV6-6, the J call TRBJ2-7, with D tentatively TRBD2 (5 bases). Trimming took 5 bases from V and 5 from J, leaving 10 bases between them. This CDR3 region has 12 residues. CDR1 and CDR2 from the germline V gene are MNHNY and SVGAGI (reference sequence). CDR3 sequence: CASSRSGNEQYF. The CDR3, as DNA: TGTGCCAGCAGTCGGTCGGGGAACGAGCAGTACTTC.

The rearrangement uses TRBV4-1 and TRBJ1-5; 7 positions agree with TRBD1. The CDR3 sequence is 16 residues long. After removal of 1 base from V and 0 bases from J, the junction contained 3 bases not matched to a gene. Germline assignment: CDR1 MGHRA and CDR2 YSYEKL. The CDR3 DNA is TGCGCCAGCAGCCAAGGGACAGGTTATAGCAATCAGCCCCAGCATTTT. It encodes CASSQGTGYSNQPQHF.

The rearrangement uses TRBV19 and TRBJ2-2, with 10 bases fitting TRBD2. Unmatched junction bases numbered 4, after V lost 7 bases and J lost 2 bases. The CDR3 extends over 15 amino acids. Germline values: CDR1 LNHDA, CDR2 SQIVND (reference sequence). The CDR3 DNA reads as TGTGCCAGTACCGTAGCGGGGGGCAACACCGGGGAGCTGTTTTTT. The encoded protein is CASTVAGGNTGELFF.

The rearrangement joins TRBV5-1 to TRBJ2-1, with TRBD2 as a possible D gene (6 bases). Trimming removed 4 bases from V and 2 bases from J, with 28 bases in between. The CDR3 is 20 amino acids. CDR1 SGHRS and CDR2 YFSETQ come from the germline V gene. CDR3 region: CASSPSRGTVTRGAYNEQFF. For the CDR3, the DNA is TGCGCCAGCAGCCCATCCCGGGGGACCGTCACCCGGGGAGCCTACAATGAGCAGTTCTTC. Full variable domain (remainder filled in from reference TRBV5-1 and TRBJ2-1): KAGVTQTPRYLIKTRGQQVTLSCSPISGHRSVSWYQQTPGQGLQFLFEYFSETQRNKGNFPGRFSGRQFSNSRSEMNVSTLELGDSALYLCASSPSRGTVTRGAYNEQFFGPGTRLTVL.

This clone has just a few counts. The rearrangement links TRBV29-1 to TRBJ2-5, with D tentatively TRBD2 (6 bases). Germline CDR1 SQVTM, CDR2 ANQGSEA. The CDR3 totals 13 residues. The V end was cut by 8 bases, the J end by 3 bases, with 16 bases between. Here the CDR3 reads CSLRGNGKETQYF. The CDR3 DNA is TGCAGCTTACGCGGGAATGGGAAAGAGACCCAGTACTTC.

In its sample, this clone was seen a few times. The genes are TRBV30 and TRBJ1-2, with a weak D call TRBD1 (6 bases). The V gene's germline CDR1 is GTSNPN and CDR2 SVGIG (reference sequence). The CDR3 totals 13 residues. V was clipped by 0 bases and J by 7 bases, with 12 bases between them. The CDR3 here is CAWSVFQGSGYTF. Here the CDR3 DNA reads TGTGCCTGGAGTGTATTCCAGGGGAGTGGCTACACCTTC.

The CDR3 bases are TGTGCCAGCAGTTTATGGGGACAGGGACAAGAGACCCAGTACTTC. Its translation is CASSLWGQGQETQYF. The chain has TRBV28 and TRBJ2-5, with 9 bases fitting TRBD1. V was pared by 0 bases and J by 2 bases, with 1 base of the junction left unmatched. CDR1 is MDHEN and CDR2 is SYDVKM in the germline V gene. The CDR3 length is 15 residues.

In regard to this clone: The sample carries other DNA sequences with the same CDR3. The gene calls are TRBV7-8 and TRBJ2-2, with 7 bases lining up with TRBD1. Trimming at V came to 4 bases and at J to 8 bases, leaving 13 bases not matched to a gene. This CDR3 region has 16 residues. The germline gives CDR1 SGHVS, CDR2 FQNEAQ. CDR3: CASSSTGQVLGGELFF. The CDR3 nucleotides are TGTGCCAGCAGCTCCACCGGACAGGTTTTGGGTGGGGAGCTGTTTTTT.

The CDR3 coding sequence is TGTGCCAGGGACGGTAGGGGCTCTAACTATGGCTACACCTTC. Residues: CARDGRGSNYGYTF. The chain joins TRBV2 to TRBJ1-2; tentatively, D is TRBD1 (5 bases). Trimming stripped 9 bases from V and 0 bases from J, with 14 bases between. Germline V gene lookup returns CDR1 SNHLY and CDR2 FYNNEI. The length of the CDR3 is 14 residues.

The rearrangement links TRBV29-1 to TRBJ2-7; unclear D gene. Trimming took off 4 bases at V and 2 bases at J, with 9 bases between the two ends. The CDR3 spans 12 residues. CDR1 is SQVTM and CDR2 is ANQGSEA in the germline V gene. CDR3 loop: CSVAPGPYEQYF. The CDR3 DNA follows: TGCAGCGTTGCCCCTGGGCCCTACGAGCAGTACTTC.

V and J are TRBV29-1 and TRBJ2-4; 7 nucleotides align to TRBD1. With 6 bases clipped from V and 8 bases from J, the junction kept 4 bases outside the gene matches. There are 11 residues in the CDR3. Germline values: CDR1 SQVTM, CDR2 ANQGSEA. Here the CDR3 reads CSVTGNDIQYF. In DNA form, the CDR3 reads TGCAGCGTGACAGGGAACGACATTCAGTACTTC.

CDR3 bases: TGTGCCAGCAGTTACTCGCGGGGGTCCTCTGGAAACACCATATATTTT. Translating it yields CASSYSRGSSGNTIYF. This chain uses TRBV6-5 with TRBJ1-3; D may be TRBD1 (5 bases). CDR1 and CDR2 from the germline V gene are MNHEY and SVGAGI. CDR3 length: 16 amino acids. Trimming removed 0 bases at V and 0 bases at J, with 9 bases between.

The CDR3 sequence: CASSQGLAGGGLDEQFF. As DNA, the CDR3 is TGCGCCAGCAGCCAAGGACTAGCGGGGGGCGGGTTGGATGAGCAGTTCTTC. The rearrangement joins TRBV4-1 to TRBJ2-1; 13 nucleotides agree with TRBD2. The CDR3 totals 17 residues. CDR1 and CDR2 (germline): MGHRA, YSYEKL. V shed 1 base and J 8 bases; nucleotides not matched to a gene: 8.

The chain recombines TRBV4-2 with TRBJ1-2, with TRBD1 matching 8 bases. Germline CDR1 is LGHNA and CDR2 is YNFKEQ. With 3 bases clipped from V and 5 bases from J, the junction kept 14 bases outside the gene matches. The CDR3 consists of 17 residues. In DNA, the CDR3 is TGTGCCAGCAGCCAGAACACCGGGACAGGCGGTCGGTATGGCTACACCTTC. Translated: CASSQNTGTGGRYGYTF.

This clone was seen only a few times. Here the CDR3 reads CASSQDRLYNSPLHF. In DNA, the CDR3 is TGTGCCAGCTCGCAGGACAGACTCTATAATTCACCCCTCCACTTT. This chain links TRBV18 with TRBJ1-6; maybe TRBD1 (6 bases). The CDR3 is 15 residues long. Germline V gives CDR1 KGHSH, CDR2 LQKENI. The V and J ends lost 6 bases and 3 bases respectively, with 12 bases between them.

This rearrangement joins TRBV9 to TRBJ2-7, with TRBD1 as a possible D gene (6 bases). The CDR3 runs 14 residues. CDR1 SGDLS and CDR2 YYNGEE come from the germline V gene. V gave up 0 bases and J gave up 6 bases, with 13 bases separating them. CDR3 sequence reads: CASSVGQARGEQYF. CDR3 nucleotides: TGTGCCAGCAGCGTAGGGCAGGCCAGGGGCGAGCAGTACTTC.

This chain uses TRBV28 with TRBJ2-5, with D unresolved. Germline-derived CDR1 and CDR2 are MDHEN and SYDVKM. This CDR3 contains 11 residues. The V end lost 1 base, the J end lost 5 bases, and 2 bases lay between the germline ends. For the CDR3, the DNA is TGTGCCAGCAGTTTATCGGAGACCCAGTACTTC. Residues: CASSLSETQYF. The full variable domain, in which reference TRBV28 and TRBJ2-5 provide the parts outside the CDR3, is DVKVTQSSRYLVKRTGEKVFLECVQDMDHENMFWYRQDPGLGLRLIYFSYDVKMKEKGDIPEGYSVSREKKERFSLILESASTNQTSMYLCASSLSETQYFGPGTRLLVL.

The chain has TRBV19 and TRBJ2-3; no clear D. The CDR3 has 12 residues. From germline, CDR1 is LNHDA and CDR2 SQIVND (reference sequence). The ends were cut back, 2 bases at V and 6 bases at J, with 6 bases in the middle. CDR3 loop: CASSISADTQYF. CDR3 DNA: TGTGCCAGTAGTATAAGTGCGGATACGCAGTATTTT.